This T cell receptor beta chain was sequenced for a study of identical twins. Findings and caveats of the study: Not following the same donors, the study drew its conclusions from cross-sectional statistical analysis.

Germline V CDR1 and CDR2: SGHTA, FQGNSA. CDR3 size: 14 residues. It was template switching that added a universal primer site, and there were unique molecular identifiers on the cDNA. TCRdb processed the 5' RACE reads anew with MiXCR; each CDR3 protein has one entry. The sample has 1.5 million to 2 million distinct CDR3 sequences, about 32% seen once. With respect to this clonotype: Antigen: not known. At one boundary the junction diverges from the germline segment, which might be a read error.

The J gene is TRBJ2-5, the V gene TRBV7-2; perhaps D is TRBD1 or TRBD2 (5 bases each). The last part of the DNA fits TRBJ2-7 better; the J call may be wrong. Sequenced sample: cord blood. The TCR was taken from a newborn girl in good health. In DNA form, the CDR3 reads TGTGCCGGCAGCAAAGGGACGGTTGGCTACGAGCAGTACTTC. This encodes CAGSKGTVGYEQYF.